A single sample gave rise to the 30 T cell receptor beta chains below, sequenced in a study of response to subunit inactivated influenza vaccine. TCRdb independently ran MiXCR on the RT-PCR reads; one entry per CDR3 protein. The profile shows a few hundred thousand distinct CDR3 sequences, 10% to 12% of them singletons. The same sample was also studied in work on T cells expressing NK-cell markers. That paper states: The cDNA for TCR beta came from 5'RACE template switching with UMIs.

The sample was PBMCs from blood, taken on the day of vaccination. The receptors here all came from a man between 45 and 60 years old who received an inactivated influenza vaccine.

V is TRBV30 and J is TRBJ2-7, with 10 bases that match TRBD2. Germline V gene lookup returns CDR1 GTSNPN and CDR2 SVGIG (reference sequence). The length of the CDR3 is 13 residues. Here the CDR3 reads CASSASGRGEQYF. The CDR3 DNA follows: TGTGCTTCCTCGGCTAGCGGGAGAGGCGAGCAGTACTTC. The full variable domain, completed using reference TRBV30 and TRBJ2-7, is SQTIHQWPATLVQPVGSPLSLECTVEGTSNPNLYWYRQAAGRGLQLLFYSVGIGQISSEVPQNLSASRPQDRQFILSSKKLLLSDSGFYLCASSASGRGEQYFGPGTRLTVT.

The chain recombines TRBV12-3 or TRBV12-4 with TRBJ2-5; 11 nucleotides agree with TRBD2. CDR3 length: 18 amino acids. V was pared by 3 bases and J by 0 bases, with 9 bases of the junction left unmatched. CDR3 in amino acids: CASSFRLAGGRYQETQYF. In DNA form, the CDR3 reads TGTGCCAGCAGTTTCCGGCTAGCGGGGGGCAGGTACCAAGAGACCCAGTACTTC.

This clonotype was counted ten times or more. This sequence joins TRBV9 and TRBJ2-5, with a tentative D call TRBD2 (6 bases). Between the trimmed V and J ends, which lost 0 bases and 0 bases, there was a span of 12 bases. The germline gives CDR1 SGDLS, CDR2 YYNGEE. This CDR3 comprises 16 residues. Written as DNA, the CDR3 is TGTGCCAGCAGCGTAGATGCGGGATCGTACCAAGAGACCCAGTACTTC. It is translated as CASSVDAGSYQETQYF.

The sample holds a few counts of this clonotype. This chain connects TRBV6-5 to TRBJ2-3; tentative D call: TRBD2 (6 bases). Trimming stripped 0 bases from V and 1 base from J, with 11 bases between. CDR3 length equals 16 residues. In germline, CDR1 is MNHEY, CDR2 SVGAGI. CDR3 sequence: CASSYSRVAGTDTQYF. CDR3 sequence (DNA): TGTGCCAGCAGTTACTCGAGGGTAGCGGGCACAGATACGCAGTATTTT.

The gene calls are TRBV7-6 and TRBJ2-2, with a weak D call TRBD1 (6 bases). CDR3 length: 19 residues. Between the trimmed V and J ends, which lost 5 bases and 2 bases, there was a span of 24 bases. CDR1 and CDR2 from the germline V gene are SGHVS and FNYEAQ. The CDR3 protein is CASSGTGRVEVGNTGELFF. CDR3 DNA sequence: TGTGCCAGCAGCGGCACAGGGAGAGTTGAGGTTGGAAACACCGGGGAGCTGTTTTTT.

The chain has TRBV7-3 and TRBJ1-1, with a tentative D call TRBD1 (6 bases). Germline V gene lookup returns CDR1 SGHTA and CDR2 FQGTGA. This CDR3 contains 13 residues. Trimming stripped 5 bases from V and 10 bases from J, with 17 bases between. In DNA, the CDR3 is TGTGCCAGCAGCCCCATCCCGGACAGTCCAGCTTTCTTT. Translation gives CASSPIPDSPAFF.

This clonotype appeared a few times. V gene TRBV28 combines with J gene TRBJ2-3; D is undetermined. The CDR3 covers 14 residues. CDR1 and CDR2 (germline): MDHEN, SYDVKM. The V end lost 5 bases, the J end lost 8 bases, and 17 bases lay between the germline ends. CDR3 residues: CASSPRTALFTQYF. The CDR3 nucleotides are TGTGCCAGCAGTCCGAGGACGGCCCTTTTTACGCAGTATTTT.

This chain's CDR3 is CASSLLAGLYEQYF. CDR3 nucleotide sequence: TGTGCCAGCAGTCTACTAGCGGGCCTCTACGAGCAGTACTTC. The rearrangement links TRBV7-2 to TRBJ2-7; 9 nucleotides agree with TRBD2. The CDR3 length is 14 residues. Germline CDR1 reads SGHTA; CDR2 reads FQGNSA. J gave up 3 bases and V 6 bases, and 6 bases lay outside the gene matches.

This clonotype appeared a few times. The rearrangement uses TRBV7-3 and TRBJ2-3; tentatively, D is TRBD1 or TRBD2 (5 bases each). V shed 5 bases and J shed 0 bases, with 18 bases lying between them. CDR1 SGHTA and CDR2 FQGTGA come from the germline V gene. This CDR3 is 17 amino acids long. CDR3 amino acids: CASSPLPFRDSTDTQYF. CDR3 nucleotide sequence: TGTGCCAGCAGCCCCCTCCCGTTCCGGGACAGCACAGATACGCAGTATTTT.

A remark on this clonotype: With a much larger clone just one base away, this may be a read error. The rearrangement links TRBV29-1 to TRBJ1-1, with D hard to call. The CDR3 sequence is 13 residues long. CDR1 and CDR2 from the germline V gene are SQVTM and ANQGSEA. Trimming took off 4 bases at V and 6 bases at J, with 15 bases between the two ends. CDR3 bases: TGCAGCGTTGTAGGCCCGTCTAGCGCTGAAGCTTTCTTT. Amino acid sequence: CSVVGPSSAEAFF.

This clonotype has ten or more counts. V gene TRBV10-3 combines with J gene TRBJ2-5, with D perhaps matching TRBD1 or TRBD2 (6 bases each). The CDR3 length is 15 residues. The germline V gene encodes CDR1 ENHRY and CDR2 SYGVKD. Trimming pared 0 bases from V and 4 bases from J, leaving 12 bases between. CDR3 sequence (DNA): TGTGCCATCAGTGAGTCGACAGGAGGGGGAGAGACCCAGTACTTC. This sequence encodes CAISESTGGGETQYF.

This clonotype has just a few counts. This rearrangement joins TRBV29-1 to TRBJ2-1, with 11 bases lining up with TRBD2. CDR1 and CDR2 (germline): SQVTM, ANQGSEA. This CDR3 region has 14 residues. V was pared by 4 bases and J by 9 bases, with 8 bases of the junction left unmatched. In DNA form, the CDR3 reads TGCAGCGTTGGAGGGCTAGCGGGGGGCTTTGAGCAGTTCTTC. Its translation is CSVGGLAGGFEQFF.

The J gene is TRBJ2-3, the V gene TRBV28, with TRBD1 as a possible D gene (5 bases). Trimming removed 5 bases from V and 7 bases from J, with 16 bases in between. Germline CDR1 is MDHEN and CDR2 is SYDVKM. The CDR3 totals 14 residues. In nucleotides, the CDR3 is TGTGCCAGCAGTCCTCTGATAAGGGGCCATACGCAGTATTTT. This translates into CASSPLIRGHTQYF.

The chain is built from TRBV6-2 or TRBV6-3 and TRBJ2-1, with D hard to call. The V end lost 2 bases, the J end lost 6 bases, and 11 bases lay between the germline ends. The CDR3 runs 14 residues. CDR1 and CDR2 from the germline V gene are MNHEY and SVGEGT. The CDR3 DNA is TGTGCCAGCAGTTACCCGAAACAGCCCAATGAGCAGTTCTTC. Translating it yields CASSYPKQPNEQFF.

J is TRBJ1-2 and V is TRBV2, with unresolved D. This CDR3 contains 14 residues. V dropped 6 bases and J dropped 2 bases, with 13 bases sitting between them. Germline loops: CDR1 SNHLY, CDR2 FYNNEI. The CDR3 coding sequence is TGTGCCAGCAGGTCCGGGCCTAAAAACTATGGCTACACCTTC. Translating it yields CASRSGPKNYGYTF.

V usage is TRBV4-1 and J usage is TRBJ2-5; D possibly corresponds to TRBD2 (5 bases). CDR1 and CDR2 from the germline V gene are MGHRA and YSYEKL. CDR3 size: 13 residues. The V and J ends lost 5 bases and 4 bases respectively, with 11 bases between them. The CDR3 is CASSDREGETQYF. The CDR3, as DNA: TGCGCCAGCAGCGACCGGGAAGGAGAGACCCAGTACTTC.

The J gene is TRBJ2-7, the V gene TRBV6-1; possibly TRBD1 or TRBD2 for D (5 bases each). The germline CDR1 and CDR2 sequences are MNHNS and SASEGT. Trimming left V 6 bases short and J 3 bases short, with 18 bases between. This CDR3 region has 15 residues. Here the CDR3 reads CASSRKGTQDYEQYF. CDR3 DNA sequence: TGTGCCAGCAGCCGGAAGGGGACCCAAGACTACGAGCAGTACTTC.

This clonotype was recorded a few times. This chain links TRBV12-3 or TRBV12-4 with TRBJ2-7; D is possibly TRBD1 (6 bases). V lost 3 bases and J 0 bases, leaving 12 bases between the germline ends. This CDR3 region has 15 residues. This CDR3 is CASSFSDSHSYEQYF. As DNA, the CDR3 is TGTGCCAGCAGTTTTTCGGACAGCCACTCCTACGAGCAGTACTTC.

The chain recombines TRBV28 with TRBJ2-1; 14 bases agree with TRBD2. The germline V gene encodes CDR1 MDHEN and CDR2 SYDVKM. The CDR3 is 17 amino acids. J was trimmed by 2 bases and V by 5 bases; bases with no gene match: 5. In nucleotides, the CDR3 is TGTGCCAGCAGTGTAGGACTAGCGGGAGGTCCCTACAATGAGCAGTTCTTC. Its translation: CASSVGLAGGPYNEQFF.

This chain uses TRBV12-3 or TRBV12-4 with TRBJ1-1, with D perhaps matching TRBD1 (5 bases). Trimming took off 4 bases at V and 1 base at J, with 16 bases between the two ends. This CDR3 is 16 amino acids long. The CDR3 spells CASSWSGGRANTEAFF. CDR3 bases: TGTGCCAGCAGTTGGTCTGGGGGACGCGCGAACACTGAAGCTTTCTTT.

V usage is TRBV12-3 or TRBV12-4 and J usage is TRBJ2-1; 8 nucleotides agree with TRBD2. J was trimmed by 9 bases and V by 6 bases; bases with no gene match: 13. The CDR3 consists of 15 residues. For the CDR3, the DNA is TGTGCCAGCAGGGGGTTGGCGGGGGGTCCTGGTGAGCAGTTCTTC. Encoded protein: CASRGLAGGPGEQFF.

This sequence joins TRBV5-1 and TRBJ2-7; a possible D gene is TRBD2 (6 bases). Looked up from germline, CDR1 is SGHRS and CDR2 is YFSETQ. Trimming shortened V by 5 bases and J by 2 bases, and 14 bases separated the two germline ends. The CDR3 runs to 14 residues. In DNA form, the CDR3 reads TGCGCCAGCAGACCTCTCGCGGGGACCTACGAGCAGTACTTC. Translated, it gives CASRPLAGTYEQYF.

This chain connects TRBV7-9 to TRBJ2-5, with D possibly TRBD1 on 6 matching bases. CDR3 size: 14 residues. Trimming stripped 1 base from V and 1 base from J, with 7 bases between. Germline lookup yields CDR1 SEHNR and CDR2 FQNEAQ (reference sequence). The DNA for the CDR3 is TGTGCCAGCAGCTTAGGGGACACCCAAGAGACCCAGTACTTC. Its protein product is CASSLGDTQETQYF.

Concerning this clonotype: The junction shows a germline mismatch at one end, possibly a read error. The CDR3 DNA reads TGTGCCGGCAGTGACACACGGACAGGGCGGTCACCCCTCCACTTT. Amino acid sequence: CAGSDTRTGRSPLHF. This sequence joins TRBV6-1 and TRBJ1-6; 8 bases fit TRBD1. The CDR3 sequence is 15 residues long. Germline loops: CDR1 MNHNS, CDR2 SASEGT.

This clonotype has only a few counts. The chain uses TRBV18 and TRBJ2-7; weak D call: TRBD2 (6 bases). Trimming pared 4 bases from V and 7 bases from J, leaving 17 bases between. CDR3 length: 14 residues. Germline V CDR1 and CDR2: KGHSH, LQKENI. CDR3 nucleotides: TGTGCCAGCTCACGCGGCGGGGATCTTTGGGAGCAGTACTTC. Translated: CASSRGGDLWEQYF.

The chain carries TRBV4-3 and TRBJ2-3; maybe TRBD1 (5 bases). The germline V and J ends were trimmed by 0 bases and 0 bases, with 10 bases remaining between them. This CDR3 is built from 16 residues. Germline V gives CDR1 LGHNA, CDR2 YSLEER. This CDR3 reads CASSQDLGQSTDTQYF. CDR3 bases: TGCGCCAGCAGCCAAGATCTCGGACAAAGCACAGATACGCAGTATTTT.

This clonotype was found a few times. The J gene is TRBJ1-6, the V gene TRBV6-5; TRBD1 is a possible D gene (6 bases). The CDR3 loop spans 15 amino acids. CDR1 and CDR2 from the germline V gene are MNHEY and SVGAGI. Trimming left V 4 bases short and J 5 bases short, with 12 bases between. CDR3 coding DNA: TGTGCCAGCAGTTGGGACACAAAGGATAATTCACCCCTCCACTTT. Its translation is CASSWDTKDNSPLHF.

V is TRBV6-5 and J is TRBJ2-4; D is unresolved. The ends were cut back, 6 bases at V and 7 bases at J, with 10 bases in the middle. This CDR3 has 12 residues. The germline CDR1 and CDR2 sequences are MNHEY and SVGAGI. This CDR3 is CASSPAGNIQYF. The DNA of the CDR3 is TGTGCCAGCAGCCCCGCCGGGAACATTCAGTACTTC.

This clonotype was found many times. V is TRBV20-1 and J is TRBJ2-2; weak D call: TRBD2 (5 bases). This CDR3 region has 14 residues. CDR1 DFQATT and CDR2 SNEGSKA come from the germline V gene (reference sequence). Between the trimmed V and J ends, which lost 5 bases and 4 bases, there was a span of 14 bases. CDR3 residues: CSASRGLGTGELFF. The CDR3 coding sequence is TGCAGTGCTTCTCGGGGTTTAGGCACCGGGGAGCTGTTTTTT.

The table lists this clonotype with a few counts. This rearrangement joins TRBV10-3 to TRBJ2-1; 7 bases line up with TRBD2. The germline V gene has CDR1 ENHRY and CDR2 SYGVKD. The V gene end was trimmed by 0 bases and the J gene end by 8 bases; junction bases not matched to a gene: 16. This CDR3 spans 18 amino acids. The CDR3 DNA reads TGTGCCATCAGTGAGTCATTACGACGGGACTACCCTAGGGATGAGCAGTTCTTC. Translated: CAISESLRRDYPRDEQFF.